What follows are 26 T cell receptor beta chains derived from one specimen sequenced in a study of blood T cell repertoires in COVID-19. Libraries were prepared by immunoSEQ multiplex PCR; TCRdb keeps only in-frame clonotypes and omits some of them. Seen here are 45,000 to 50,000 clones, approximately 88% observed once, and the top ten hold about 7.3%. The specimen was peripheral blood. These receptors were collected from a man in his forties or fifties with acute or convalescent COVID-19.

The chain links TRBV24-1 to TRBJ1-4; D might be TRBD1 (6 bases). The germline V and J ends were trimmed by 5 bases and 5 bases, with 11 bases remaining between them. The CDR3 runs to 14 residues. In germline, CDR1 is KGHDR, CDR2 SFDVKD. The CDR3 nucleotides read TGTGCCACCAGTGCCAGGGGCGCGAATGAAAAACTGTTTTTT. It translates to CATSARGANEKLFF.

The chain employs TRBV7-8 and TRBJ1-1, with TRBD1 identical over 7 bases. CDR3 length: 15 residues. Germline V gives CDR1 SGHVS, CDR2 FQNEAQ. The V segment lost 4 bases and the J segment 5 bases; nucleotides outside the gene matches: 10. CDR3 nucleotides: TGTGCCAGCAGCTCCCCCGGGTTGACAGGGACTGAAGCTTTCTTT. Translation gives CASSSPGLTGTEAFF.

This clone came up once. This chain links TRBV9 with TRBJ1-3; TRBD1 aligns across 7 bases. Trimming cost V 0 bases and J 0 bases; bases outside gene matches: 0. CDR1 is SGDLS and CDR2 is YYNGEE in the germline V gene. The CDR3 extends over 15 amino acids. The CDR3 bases are TGTGCCAGCAGCGTAGGGACAGGCTCTGGAAACACCATATATTTT. It specifies CASSVGTGSGNTIYF.

In its sample, this clone was seen once. CDR3 in DNA: TGCGCCAGCAGCTTCTTCCTATCCATTACAGATGGCTACACCTTC. Translating it yields CASSFFLSITDGYTF. J is TRBJ1-2 and V is TRBV5-1; D unclear. The V end was cut by 2 bases, the J end by 6 bases, with 17 bases between. CDR1 SGHRS and CDR2 YFSETQ come from the germline V gene. This CDR3 is built from 15 residues.

This chain connects TRBV27 to TRBJ1-4; 10 bases fit TRBD1. Trimming took 4 bases from V and 0 from J; bases not matched to a gene: 8. CDR1 is MNHEY and CDR2 is SMNVEV in the germline V gene (reference sequence). The CDR3 has 18 amino acids. The CDR3 sequence is CASSSSGTGVSTNEKLFF. CDR3 coding DNA: TGTGCCAGCAGTTCCTCCGGGACAGGGGTTTCAACTAATGAAAAACTGTTTTTT.

V usage is TRBV9 and J usage is TRBJ1-2; the D gene is possibly TRBD1 (5 bases). Trimming pared 7 bases from V and 4 bases from J, leaving 11 bases between. The CDR3 consists of 12 residues. In germline, CDR1 is SGDLS, CDR2 YYNGEE. The CDR3 DNA reads as TGTGCCAGCGGGGCAGCCCCCTATGGCTACACCTTC. Encoded protein: CASGAAPYGYTF.

The rearrangement links TRBV5-1 to TRBJ1-1; D is undetermined. V was shortened by 0 bases and J by 6 bases, with 12 bases between the two germline ends. The CDR3 runs 14 residues. CDR1 SGHRS and CDR2 YFSETQ come from the germline V gene. The CDR3 loop reads CASSLVGREPEAFF. The CDR3 coding sequence is TGCGCCAGCAGCTTGGTAGGGAGGGAACCTGAAGCTTTCTTT.

The chain recombines TRBV27 with TRBJ2-7; unclear D gene. The CDR3 length is 13 residues. The ends were cut back, 3 bases at V and 0 bases at J, with 6 bases in the middle. Looked up from germline, CDR1 is MNHEY and CDR2 is SMNVEV (reference sequence). The CDR3, as DNA: TGTGCCAGCAGTTTGCCACTCTCCTACGAGCAGTACTTC. It yields the protein CASSLPLSYEQYF.

This chain uses TRBV5-6 with TRBJ1-1; D gene ambiguous. This CDR3 comprises 12 residues. Germline V gene lookup returns CDR1 SGHDT and CDR2 YYEEEE. Trimming removed 1 base from V and 8 bases from J, with 9 bases in between. CDR3 DNA: TGTGCCAGCAGCTTGTCGTATAAAGAAGCTTTCTTT. Its translation is CASSLSYKEAFF.

The chain uses TRBV2 and TRBJ1-1; TRBD1 matches 9 bases. The CDR3 has 15 residues. V shed 4 bases, J shed 1 base, and the junction held 4 bases outside the gene matches. CDR1 SNHLY and CDR2 FYNNEI come from the germline V gene. CDR3 bases: TGTGCCAGCAGTGCTGGACAGGGGAGGAACACTGAAGCTTTCTTT. It translates to CASSAGQGRNTEAFF.

The chain combines TRBV27 with TRBJ1-4; the D is unclear. The CDR3 spans 15 residues. V was clipped by 6 bases and J by 8 bases, with 19 bases between them. The germline CDR1 and CDR2 sequences are MNHEY and SMNVEV (reference sequence). The CDR3 protein is CASSLGGGREEKLFF. In DNA form, the CDR3 reads TGTGCCAGCAGCCTCGGTGGAGGGCGCGAGGAAAAACTGTTTTTT.

V is TRBV2 and J is TRBJ1-5, with TRBD1 matching 8 bases. The CDR3 runs to 13 residues. Trimming cost V 8 bases and J 6 bases; bases outside gene matches: 6. Germline V gene lookup returns CDR1 SNHLY and CDR2 FYNNEI. The CDR3 nucleotides are TGTGCCAGCGGACAGGGAGGGGTTCAGCCCCAGCATTTT. This encodes CASGQGGVQPQHF. The full variable domain, completed using reference TRBV2 and TRBJ1-5, is EPEVTQTPSHQVTQMGQEVILRCVPISNHLYFYWYRQILGQKVEFLVSFYNNEISEKSEIFDDQFSVERPDGSNFTLKIRSTKLEDSAMYFCASGQGGVQPQHFGDGTRLSIL.

This sequence joins TRBV30 and TRBJ1-5; 10 bases fit TRBD1. The ends lost 2 bases at V and 4 bases at J; junction bases unmatched: 5. This CDR3 comprises 15 residues. Germline CDR1 is GTSNPN and CDR2 is SVGIG (reference sequence). The CDR3 spells CAWSIKGQGNQPQHF. CDR3 in DNA: TGTGCCTGGAGTATCAAGGGACAGGGGAATCAGCCCCAGCATTTT. Complete variable domain (other parts from reference TRBV30 and TRBJ1-5): SQTIHQWPATLVQPVGSPLSLECTVEGTSNPNLYWYRQAAGRGLQLLFYSVGIGQISSEVPQNLSASRPQDRQFILSSKKLLLSDSGFYLCAWSIKGQGNQPQHFGDGTRLSIL.

V and J are TRBV19 and TRBJ1-1, with 8 bases aligning to TRBD1. The CDR3 length is 16 residues. Unmatched junction bases numbered 9, after V lost 1 base and J lost 5 bases. Germline V CDR1 and CDR2: LNHDA, SQIVND (reference sequence). The CDR3 here is CASSIVYQGAGTEAFF. In DNA, the CDR3 is TGTGCCAGTAGTATAGTCTACCAGGGGGCGGGAACTGAAGCTTTCTTT.

This chain links TRBV7-2 with TRBJ2-3; the match to TRBD2 covers 9 bases. The germline V gene has CDR1 SGHTA and CDR2 FQGNSA. V was clipped by 0 bases and J by 4 bases; unmatched bases: 14. The CDR3 consists of 19 residues. CDR3 protein: CASSLAGGASGARADTQYF. The CDR3 coding sequence is TGTGCCAGCAGCTTAGCGGGAGGTGCTAGCGGGGCGAGGGCAGATACGCAGTATTTT.

The rearrangement uses TRBV27 and TRBJ1-6; D is undetermined. The CDR3 spans 16 residues. Deletions cut 2 bases from V and 0 bases from J, with 8 bases between. The germline V gene has CDR1 MNHEY and CDR2 SMNVEV (reference sequence). The CDR3 is CASSLKSSSYNSPLHF. The CDR3 DNA is TGTGCCAGCAGTTTAAAGTCCAGCTCCTATAATTCACCCCTCCACTTT.

CDR3 nucleotides: TGTGCCAGCAGCCGAGAAGGACAGGGCGATAAGGATGAGCAGTTCTTC. Translating it yields CASSREGQGDKDEQFF. The chain has TRBV14 and TRBJ2-1; 8 bases fit TRBD1. Germline CDR1 SGHDN, CDR2 FVKESK. The CDR3 is 16 amino acids. V lost 4 bases and J lost 8; bases outside the gene matches: 13.

The chain employs TRBV7-6 and TRBJ1-3, with TRBD1 matching 8 bases. J lost 4 bases, V lost 5 bases, and 10 bases had no gene match. CDR3 length: 16 amino acids. The germline gives CDR1 SGHVS, CDR2 FNYEAQ. The CDR3 DNA is TGTGCCAGCAGCACCCGACAGGGGCGCTCCGGAAACACCATATATTTT. This encodes CASSTRQGRSGNTIYF.

This chain connects TRBV5-1 to TRBJ2-1; 7 bases are a match to TRBD1. V dropped 2 bases and J dropped 5; count of bases not matched to a gene: 10. The CDR3 contains 16 residues. Germline CDR1 reads SGHRS; CDR2 reads YFSETQ. CDR3 nucleotide sequence: TGCGCCAGCAGCTTCTACCGACAGGGTGGAAACAATGAGCAGTTCTTC. Residues: CASSFYRQGGNNEQFF.

V and J are TRBV24-1 and TRBJ2-1, with 7 bases identical to TRBD1. Germline CDR1 reads KGHDR; CDR2 reads SFDVKD. The J segment lost 5 bases and the V segment lost 5 bases, leaving 8 bases of the junction unmatched. The CDR3 is 15 residues long. The CDR3 DNA is TGTGCCACCAGTGCGTGGGCAGGGGGTAACAATGAGCAGTTCTTC. Its protein product is CATSAWAGGNNEQFF.

The rearrangement links TRBV18 to TRBJ1-5; 11 nucleotides line up with TRBD1. J gave up 2 bases and V 5 bases, and 5 bases lay outside the gene matches. Germline lookup yields CDR1 KGHSH and CDR2 LQKENI. The CDR3 spans 16 residues. The CDR3 reads CASSAGTGGRNQPQHF. The CDR3 bases are TGTGCCAGCTCAGCTGGGACAGGGGGGCGCAATCAGCCCCAGCATTTT.

This rearrangement joins TRBV19 to TRBJ1-5, with unresolved D. CDR3 length equals 12 residues. Germline-derived CDR1 and CDR2 are LNHDA and SQIVND (reference sequence). V was shortened by 8 bases and J by 0 bases, with 5 bases between the two germline ends. CDR3 nucleotides: TGTGCCAGTCGCGCTAGCAATCAGCCCCAGCATTTT. Protein sequence: CASRASNQPQHF.

J is TRBJ2-1 and V is TRBV7-8; D is undetermined. The CDR3 totals 11 residues. The ends were cut back, 1 base at V and 9 bases at J, with 4 bases in the middle. Germline CDR1 is SGHVS and CDR2 is FQNEAQ. The CDR3 reads CASSLVGEQFF. CDR3 DNA sequence: TGTGCCAGCAGCTTAGTCGGTGAGCAGTTCTTC. Together with reference TRBV7-8 and TRBJ2-1, the CDR3 gives the full variable domain: GAGVSQSPRYKVAKRGQDVALRCDPISGHVSLFWYQQALGQGPEFLTYFQNEAQLDKSGLPSDRFFAERPEGSVSTLKIQRTQQEDSAVYLCASSLVGEQFFGPGTRLTVL.

This clone was detected only a few times. This chain connects TRBV10-3 to TRBJ2-2; 7 bases are a match to TRBD2. The CDR3 runs 14 residues. Germline lookup yields CDR1 ENHRY and CDR2 SYGVKD. With V trimmed by 11 bases and J by 4 bases, 10 bases remained unmatched. CDR3 coding DNA: TGTGCCTCCAGCGGGACCGGGAGCACCGGGGAGCTGTTTTTT. Translating gives CASSGTGSTGELFF.

This sequence joins TRBV9 and TRBJ2-5; 8 positions agree with TRBD2. This CDR3 region has 15 residues. CDR1 and CDR2 from the germline V gene are SGDLS and YYNGEE. Unmatched junction bases numbered 7, after V lost 4 bases and J lost 2 bases. CDR3 in DNA: TGTGCCAGCAGCCCAGATAGCGGGGCTCAAGAGACCCAGTACTTC. Protein: CASSPDSGAQETQYF.

This clone occurred once. This chain uses TRBV29-1 with TRBJ2-1; D gene uncertain. Trimming shortened V by 7 bases and J by 1 base, and 17 bases separated the two germline ends. Germline CDR1 reads SQVTM; CDR2 reads ANQGSEA. This CDR3 is built from 15 residues. CDR3 loop: CSDKPPGSSYNEQFF. CDR3 DNA sequence: TGCAGCGATAAACCGCCAGGCAGTTCCTACAATGAGCAGTTCTTC.